The text below deals with one TCR beta chain. What it binds is unknown. This entry belongs to a study of a mutant IDH1 vaccine in newly diagnosed glioma. General observations from the study: Changes in top peripheral clonotypes did not appear linked to pseudoprogression.

Time point: week 47, end of study. In every dose of vaccine, 300 ug of mutant IDH1 20-mer peptide was given alongside topical imiquimod. Sequencing was performed with immunoSEQ multiplex PCR; in TCRdb, only in-frame clones are kept and a portion is missing. The table lists about 85,000 clones, approximately 89% of them singletons. The receptor comes from a woman aged 50 to 60 with glioma. Sequences were derived from PBMCs, sampled from a glioma patient whose treatment included an IDH1 peptide vaccine.

The CDR3 nucleotides are TGTGCCAGCAGTTACTCAGGGAATTCACCCCTCCACTTT. Translated: CASSYSGNSPLHF. The chain carries TRBV6-5 and TRBJ1-6; no firm D call. Per germline, CDR1 MNHEY and CDR2 SVGAGI. The CDR3 runs to 13 residues. V shed 0 bases and J shed 7 bases, with 4 bases lying between them.